Following are 12 T cell receptor beta chains from one sample sequenced in a study of glioma-infiltrating T cells. Amplification of TCR alpha and beta CDR3 regions from RNA used iRepertoire nested multiplex PCR. TCRdb re-called the multiplex PCR reads with MiXCR, one entry per CDR3 protein. The data hold approximately 120,000 distinct CDR3 sequences, with approximately 23% observed a single time. Source material: glioma tissue, nonneoplastic brain tissue, or PBMCs (not recorded which). The receptors originated from a human donor with low-grade glioma or glioblastoma, undergoing nonglioma brain surgery, or in good health (not recorded which).

The chain recombines TRBV25-1 with TRBJ2-3; D not certain. The V end was cut by 6 bases, the J end by 1 base, with 14 bases between. The germline V gene has CDR1 MGHDK and CDR2 SYGVNS. This CDR3 spans 15 amino acids. The CDR3 protein is CASRGNSRGTDTQYF. In DNA, the CDR3 is TGTGCCAGCAGGGGGAACAGTAGGGGCACAGATACGCAGTATTTT. The whole variable domain, filled in from reference TRBV25-1 and TRBJ2-3, reads EADIYQTPRYLVIGTGKKITLECSQTMGHDKMYWYQQDPGMELHLIHYSYGVNSTEKGDLSSESTVSRIRTEHFPLTLESARPSHTSQYLCASRGNSRGTDTQYFGPGTRLTVL.

This clonotype was detected ten times or more. V usage is TRBV19 and J usage is TRBJ2-5; D not resolved. Trimming pared 10 bases from V and 4 bases from J, leaving 16 bases between. Germline V gives CDR1 LNHDA, CDR2 SQIVND (reference sequence). The CDR3 sequence is 13 residues long. The CDR3 DNA is TGTGCCACCTCGGGCCCTCGGCGAGAGACCCAGTACTTC. Translating gives CATSGPRRETQYF.

Note on this clonotype: This may stem from a read error, because a much larger clone lies one nucleotide away. The rearrangement joins TRBV3-1 to TRBJ1-5, with unresolved D. V shed 1 base and J shed 9 bases, with 13 bases lying between them. Germline CDR1 is LGHDT and CDR2 is YNNKEL (reference sequence). This CDR3 comprises 14 residues. The CDR3 here is CASSQAGSYTPQHF. The CDR3 DNA sequence: TGTGCCAGCAGCCAAGCGGGCAGCTACACGCCCCAGCATTTT.

This clonotype was found many times. The rearrangement uses TRBV6-1 and TRBJ2-7, with no clear D. With 3 bases removed from V and 3 bases from J, the gap between germline ends came to 15 bases. The germline V gene has CDR1 MNHNS and CDR2 SASEGT. The CDR3 has 15 residues. The CDR3 bases are TGTGCCAGCAGTGAGATTGGGGTCCCACGCTACGAGCAGTACTTC. Amino acids: CASSEIGVPRYEQYF.

Concerning this clonotype itself: This may stem from a read error, because a much larger clone lies one nucleotide away. V gene TRBV6-9 combines with J gene TRBJ2-5; the D is unclear. The CDR3 has 14 residues. Deletions cut 3 bases from V and 4 bases from J, with 12 bases between. Germline V CDR1 and CDR2: MNHGY, SVAAGI. CDR3 DNA sequence: TGTGCCAGCAGTTACTTCGCCGGACCAGAGACCCAGTACTTC. The encoded protein is CASSYFAGPETQYF.

This clonotype has ten or more counts. This chain uses TRBV7-3 with TRBJ2-3, with unresolved D. The germline V and J ends were trimmed by 3 bases and 6 bases, with 10 bases remaining between them. The CDR3 has 13 amino acids. The germline gives CDR1 SGHTA, CDR2 FQGTGA. CDR3 protein: CASSFGGYDTQYF. The CDR3 DNA follows: TGTGCCAGCAGCTTTGGCGGTTATGATACGCAGTATTTT.

This clonotype was picked up many times. The chain carries TRBV7-2 and TRBJ2-1; D might be TRBD1 (6 bases). V was clipped by 5 bases and J by 4 bases, with 15 bases between them. There are 15 residues in the CDR3. Germline V gene sequence: CDR1 SGHTA, CDR2 FQGNSA. CDR3: CASSQPGTKYNEQFF. CDR3 in DNA: TGTGCCAGCAGCCAACCCGGGACAAAATACAATGAGCAGTTCTTC. Looking up the rest from reference TRBV7-2 and TRBJ2-1 gives the full variable domain: GAGVSQSPSNKVTEKGKDVELRCDPISGHTALYWYRQSLGQGLEFLIYFQGNSAPDKSGLPSDRFSAERTGGSVSTLTIQRTQQEDSAVYLCASSQPGTKYNEQFFGPGTRLTVL.

This clonotype was recorded at least ten times. The chain links TRBV20-1 to TRBJ2-1; a possible D gene is TRBD2 (7 bases). CDR3 length: 13 amino acids. Germline-derived CDR1 and CDR2 are DFQATT and SNEGSKA (reference sequence). Trimming pared 5 bases from V and 7 bases from J, leaving 15 bases between. CDR3 nucleotide sequence: TGCAGTGCTCCTCTGGGGGGGCGGAATGAGCAGTTCTTC. It yields the protein CSAPLGGRNEQFF.

For this clonotype: A single base separates this from a much larger clone, so it may be a read error. This chain links TRBV7-9 with TRBJ2-7; D is uncertain. The CDR3 extends over 14 amino acids. CDR1 is SEHNR, CDR2 FQNEAQ, per germline (reference sequence). This chain's CDR3 is CVSSLITVPYEQYF. In DNA, the CDR3 is TGTGTCAGCAGCTTAATAACAGTACCCTACGAGCAGTACTTC. Full variable domain (outside the CDR3, taken from reference TRBV7-9 and TRBJ2-7): DTGVSQNPRHKITKRGQNVTFRCDPISEHNRLYWYRQTLGQGPEFLTYFQNEAQLEKSRLLSDRFSAERPKGSFSTLEIQRTEQGDSAMYLCVSSLITVPYEQYFGPGTRLTVT.

Ten or more counts support this clonotype. The chain couples TRBV4-3 to TRBJ2-7; D unresolved. This CDR3 is built from 16 residues. CDR1 LGHNA and CDR2 YSLEER come from the germline V gene. V lost 0 bases and J 0 bases, leaving 12 bases between the germline ends. In DNA form, the CDR3 reads TGCGCCAGCAGCCAAGATGTAAGCGCGAGCTCCTACGAGCAGTACTTC. This gives the protein CASSQDVSASSYEQYF.

This clonotype was counted at least ten times. The chain carries TRBV12-3 or TRBV12-4 and TRBJ1-2; the match to TRBD1 covers 8 bases. CDR3 size: 16 residues. V was pared by 3 bases and J by 2 bases, with 8 bases of the junction left unmatched. This CDR3 is CASSFGGQGINYGYTF. CDR3 sequence (DNA): TGTGCCAGCAGTTTCGGAGGACAGGGCATCAACTATGGCTACACCTTC.

This clonotype was recorded many times. This chain links TRBV6-1 with TRBJ2-7; D is ambiguous. V lost 3 bases, J lost 5 bases, and 17 bases lay in between. Germline V gene lookup returns CDR1 MNHNS and CDR2 SASEGT. CDR3 size: 15 residues. The CDR3, as DNA: TGTGCCAGCAGTGAGGGAAATAGCATTCGGGACGAGCAGTACTTC. Protein product: CASSEGNSIRDEQYF.